This T cell receptor (beta chain) came from a study of identical twins. This clonotype was recorded a few times. Its antigen is unidentified. TCRdb reanalysed the 5' RACE reads using MiXCR and keeps one entry per CDR3 protein. The sample has hundreds of thousands of distinct CDR3 sequences, 21% seen once. The CDR3 length is 14 residues. V was shortened by 6 bases and J by 3 bases, with 10 bases between the two germline ends. The germline V gene has CDR1 KGHDR and CDR2 SFDVKD. General study results and limits: For cord blood, abundant beta clonotypes had fewer insertions, unlike memory repertoires, which showed none.

These same records also appear under a second study, on T cells expressing NK-cell markers. From that paper: Sorted CD3+CD56-NKG2C+, CD3+CD56+NKG2C- and CD3+CD56+NKG2C+ T cells were the source of the TCR beta repertoires. Researchers report these clonotypes also headed the CD3+CD56-NKG2C+ fraction in a handful of donors.

The source is a woman aged 18-29 years in good health. The chain is built from TRBV24-1 and TRBJ2-2; weak D call: TRBD1 (6 bases). The sample consisted of PBMCs. The CDR3 DNA is TGTGCCACCAGTCAAAACAGGGACACCGGGGAGCTGTTTTTT. Translating gives CATSQNRDTGELFF.